This T cell receptor (beta chain) stems from a study of shared clonotypes between healthy human individuals. Every immunoSEQ plate was one replicate of a subset's evenly spread DNA. Replicate PCRs were loaded with around 0.3 ug DNA from unsorted PBMC, about 30,000 T cell genomes. Data came from immunoSEQ multiplex PCR; TCRdb stores just in-frame clones and leaves some out. This table holds about 450,000 clones, about 76% found once. Trimming took 0 bases from V and 7 from J; bases not matched to a gene: 12. The CDR3 totals 18 residues. CDR1 is SGHTA, CDR2 FQGNSA, per germline. This TCR was sampled from a woman aged 40 to 50 in good health. Some clones in this sample may be carry-over from other donors' samples. The chain links TRBV7-2 to TRBJ2-1, with 10 bases that match TRBD2. Specimen: PBMCs. The CDR3 reads CASSLAAPASGRVNEQFF. CDR3 in DNA: TGTGCCAGCAGCTTAGCGGCTCCGGCTAGCGGGAGAGTTAATGAGCAGTTCTTC. The whole variable domain, filled in from reference TRBV7-2 and TRBJ2-1, reads GAGVSQSPSNKVTEKGKDVELRCDPISGHTALYWYRQSLGQGLEFLIYFQGNSAPDKSGLPSDRFSAERTGGSVSTLTIQRTQQEDSAVYLCASSLAAPASGRVNEQFFGPGTRLTVL.